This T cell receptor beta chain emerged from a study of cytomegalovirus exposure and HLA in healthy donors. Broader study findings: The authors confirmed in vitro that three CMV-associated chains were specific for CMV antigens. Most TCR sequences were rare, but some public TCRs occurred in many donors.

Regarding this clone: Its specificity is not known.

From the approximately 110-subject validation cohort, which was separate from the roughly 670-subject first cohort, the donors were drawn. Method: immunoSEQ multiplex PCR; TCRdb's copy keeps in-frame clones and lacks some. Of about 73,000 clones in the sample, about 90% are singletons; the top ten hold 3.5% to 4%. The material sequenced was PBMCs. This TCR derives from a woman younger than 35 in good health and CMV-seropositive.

The CDR3 nucleotides read TGTGCCAGCAGCGTAGTCCCGTTTGTTGACAATGAGCAGTTCTTC. It yields the protein CASSVVPFVDNEQFF. The V and J genes are TRBV9 and TRBJ2-1, with no clear D. The CDR3 has 15 residues. V was trimmed by 0 bases and J by 5 bases, leaving 12 bases between them. CDR1 is SGDLS and CDR2 is YYNGEE in the germline V gene.